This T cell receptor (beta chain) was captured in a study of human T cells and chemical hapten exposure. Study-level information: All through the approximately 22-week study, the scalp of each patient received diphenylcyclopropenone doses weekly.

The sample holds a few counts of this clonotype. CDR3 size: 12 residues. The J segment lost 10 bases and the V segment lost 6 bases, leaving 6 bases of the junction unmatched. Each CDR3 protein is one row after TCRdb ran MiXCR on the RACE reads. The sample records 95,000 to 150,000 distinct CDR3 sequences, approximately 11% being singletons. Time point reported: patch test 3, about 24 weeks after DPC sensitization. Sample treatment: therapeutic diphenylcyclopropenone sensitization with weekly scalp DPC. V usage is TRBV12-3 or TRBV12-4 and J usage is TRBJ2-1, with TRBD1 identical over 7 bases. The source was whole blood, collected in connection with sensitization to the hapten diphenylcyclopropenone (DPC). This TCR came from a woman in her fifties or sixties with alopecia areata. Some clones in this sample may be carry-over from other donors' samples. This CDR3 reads CASSHRQGEQFF. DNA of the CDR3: TGTGCCAGCAGCCACCGACAGGGAGAGCAGTTCTTC.